The present T cell receptor beta chain was sequenced within a study of high-grade serous ovarian cancer treatment subgroups. The tumor samples were collected prior to definitive surgery or chemotherapy. Broader study findings: Different patients shared almost no repertoire; same-patient tumors shared about 0.1 to 0.8. The analyses considered CDR3 and ignored CDR1 and CDR2.

Libraries were prepared by immunoSEQ multiplex PCR; TCRdb keeps only in-frame clonotypes and omits some of them. The sample shows 5,000 to 6,000 clones, under 80% of them seen only once. This clone was detected only once. The antigen is undetermined. One end of the junction fails to match germline, which may point to a read error. The V gene's germline CDR1 is KGHSH and CDR2 LQKENI. CDR3 length: 14 residues. The clonotype comes from a human patient with high-grade serous ovarian cancer. Sequencing input: tumor tissue. The chain couples TRBV18 to TRBJ2-7, with 10 bases lining up with TRBD1. CDR3 in amino acids: CASSPSGQGKGLGF. In DNA form, the CDR3 reads TGTGCCAGCTCACCATCGGGACAGGGGAAGGGACTGGGCTTC.